The 26 T cell receptor beta chains reported below all come from one sample, sequenced in a study of blood T cell repertoires in COVID-19. Here immunoSEQ multiplex PCR was the method, and the copy in TCRdb shows in-frame clones only, minus some. Altogether roughly 150,000 clones are present, around four fifths being singletons, with the ten largest covering approximately 12%. The sequencing sample was made of peripheral blood. The receptors originated from a man between 70 and 80 years old who had recovered from COVID-19.

This clone was observed a handful of times. The V call is TRBV5-4, the J call TRBJ2-3; 9 bases are a match to TRBD1. The CDR3 is made up of 16 amino acids. V gave up 4 bases and J gave up 2 bases; unmatched junction bases: 8. Germline loops: CDR1 SGHNT, CDR2 YYREEE (reference sequence). CDR3 protein: CASSPGGTGNTDTQYF. The CDR3, as DNA: TGTGCCAGCAGCCCTGGGGGGACAGGGAACACAGATACGCAGTATTTT.

The chain is built from TRBV2 and TRBJ2-1; 7 nucleotides match TRBD2. This CDR3 is built from 13 residues. Germline V gene sequence: CDR1 SNHLY, CDR2 FYNNEI. V lost 10 bases to trimming and J lost 8 bases; unmatched junction nucleotides: 11. CDR3 sequence: CANTVFSGHEQFF. CDR3 DNA sequence: TGTGCCAACACGGTATTTAGCGGGCATGAGCAGTTCTTC.

This chain uses TRBV7-2 with TRBJ1-5, with D possibly being TRBD1 (5 bases). Germline V CDR1 and CDR2: SGHTA, FQGNSA. The CDR3 has 15 residues. The germline V and J ends were trimmed by 3 bases and 2 bases, with 11 bases remaining between them. This CDR3 reads CASSLNWGGNQPQHF. The DNA of the CDR3 is TGTGCCAGCAGCTTGAACTGGGGGGGCAATCAGCCCCAGCATTTT. The entire variable domain, with the rest obtained from reference TRBV7-2 and TRBJ1-5, is as follows: GAGVSQSPSNKVTEKGKDVELRCDPISGHTALYWYRQSLGQGLEFLIYFQGNSAPDKSGLPSDRFSAERTGGSVSTLTIQRTQQEDSAVYLCASSLNWGGNQPQHFGDGTRLSIL.

The chain combines TRBV24-1 with TRBJ2-1; TRBD2 agrees at 12 bases. CDR1 KGHDR and CDR2 SFDVKD come from the germline V gene. The ends lost 5 bases at V and 9 bases at J; junction bases unmatched: 7. CDR3 length: 15 amino acids. CDR3 residues: CATSAAGTSGLEQFF. DNA of the CDR3: TGTGCCACCAGTGCAGCGGGGACTAGCGGGCTTGAGCAGTTCTTC.

This rearrangement joins TRBV25-1 to TRBJ1-2; no firm D call. CDR1 is MGHDK and CDR2 is SYGVNS in the germline V gene. Between the trimmed V and J ends, which lost 2 bases and 2 bases, there was a span of 6 bases. This CDR3 contains 13 residues. The CDR3 bases are TGTGCCAGCAGTGAACGGGAGAACTATGGCTACACCTTC. Its translation is CASSERENYGYTF.

The chain uses TRBV16 and TRBJ2-1; 7 nucleotides match TRBD1. The CDR3 consists of 18 residues. Trimming at V came to 4 bases and at J to 0 bases, leaving 12 bases not matched to a gene. CDR1 and CDR2 from the germline V gene are KGHSY and FQNENV. The CDR3 loop reads CASSPARGQISSYNEQFF. The CDR3 DNA reads as TGTGCCAGCAGCCCTGCAAGGGGGCAAATAAGCTCCTACAATGAGCAGTTCTTC.

Note on this clone: The same CDR3 can be traced to other DNA sequences in this sample. The CDR3 spells CASSEAGDNTEAFF. The CDR3 nucleotides read TGTGCCAGCAGTGAGGCAGGGGATAACACTGAAGCTTTCTTT. The chain combines TRBV2 with TRBJ1-1; TRBD1 is a possible D gene (6 bases). There are 14 residues in the CDR3. Germline loops: CDR1 SNHLY, CDR2 FYNNEI. With 3 bases removed from V and 2 bases from J, the gap between germline ends came to 10 bases.

This clone appeared a few times. The J gene is TRBJ2-1, the V gene TRBV7-9; perhaps TRBD2 as D (6 bases). Trimming took 5 bases from V and 7 from J, leaving 15 bases between them. CDR1 is SEHNR, CDR2 FQNEAQ, per germline (reference sequence). This CDR3 is 14 amino acids long. CDR3 bases: TGTGCCAGCAGCCCCTCCCTAGCGAGAAATGAGCAGTTCTTC. Its translation: CASSPSLARNEQFF. Supplemented by reference TRBV7-9 and TRBJ2-1, the full variable domain reads DTGVSQNPRHKITKRGQNVTFRCDPISEHNRLYWYRQTLGQGPEFLTYFQNEAQLEKSRLLSDRFSAERPKGSFSTLEIQRTEQGDSAMYLCASSPSLARNEQFFGPGTRLTVL.

Here the CDR3 DNA reads TGTGCCAGCAGCGTAGGGGGGGTTAGCTCTGGAAACACCATATATTTT. It specifies CASSVGGVSSGNTIYF. V is TRBV9 and J is TRBJ1-3; tentative D call: TRBD1 (5 bases). The CDR3 runs 16 residues. Germline CDR1 SGDLS, CDR2 YYNGEE. The V gene lost 0 bases and the J gene lost 0 bases, with 10 bases spanning the gap. Complete variable domain (other parts from reference TRBV9 and TRBJ1-3): DSGVTQTPKHLITATGQRVTLRCSPRSGDLSVYWYQQSLDQGLQFLIQYYNGEERAKGNILERFSAQQFPDLHSELNLSSLELGDSALYFCASSVGGVSSGNTIYFGEGSWLTVV.

V and J are TRBV6-6 and TRBJ2-1; possibly TRBD2 for D (6 bases). The V gene's germline CDR1 is MNHNY and CDR2 SVGAGI (reference sequence). CDR3 size: 12 residues. The V and J ends lost 2 bases and 7 bases respectively, with 6 bases between them. CDR3 loop: CASSYGGNEQFF. CDR3 bases: TGTGCCAGCAGTTACGGGGGGAATGAGCAGTTCTTC.

This chain links TRBV4-1 with TRBJ2-1; 8 positions agree with TRBD2. CDR3 length: 17 residues. Germline V gene sequence: CDR1 MGHRA, CDR2 YSYEKL. V lost 4 bases, J lost 6 bases, and 14 bases stayed unmatched. CDR3 sequence (DNA): TGCGCCAGCAGCCGTCTCCCCGAGCGGGAGTGGACCAATGAGCAGTTCTTC. It yields the protein CASSRLPEREWTNEQFF.

The rearrangement links TRBV6-5 to TRBJ2-6; D remains unclear. Germline CDR1 MNHEY, CDR2 SVGAGI. CDR3 size: 13 residues. Trimming took off 6 bases at V and 0 bases at J, with 3 bases between the two ends. The CDR3 protein is CASSLSGANVLTF. CDR3 in DNA: TGTGCCAGCAGCCTCTCTGGGGCCAACGTCCTGACTTTC.

This chain links TRBV28 with TRBJ2-7; weak D call: TRBD1 (5 bases). This CDR3 is 13 amino acids long. The V end was cut by 1 base, the J end by 9 bases, with 13 bases between. Germline assignment: CDR1 MDHEN and CDR2 SYDVKM. The CDR3 reads CASSLFDSRGQYF. The CDR3 region has the DNA TGTGCCAGCAGTTTATTTGACAGCCGCGGGCAGTACTTC. Full variable domain (outside the CDR3, taken from reference TRBV28 and TRBJ2-7): DVKVTQSSRYLVKRTGEKVFLECVQDMDHENMFWYRQDPGLGLRLIYFSYDVKMKEKGDIPEGYSVSREKKERFSLILESASTNQTSMYLCASSLFDSRGQYFGPGTRLTVT.

The chain employs TRBV19 and TRBJ2-1; 8 nucleotides line up with TRBD1. The CDR3 totals 15 residues. Trimming at V came to 5 bases and at J to 5 bases, leaving 8 bases not matched to a gene. Germline V lookup: CDR1 LNHDA, CDR2 SQIVND (reference sequence). The CDR3 DNA reads as TGTGCCAGTAGTCTCATGACAGGGGTTCACAATGAGCAGTTCTTC. This encodes CASSLMTGVHNEQFF.

V usage is TRBV5-6 and J usage is TRBJ2-5; 12 nucleotides align to TRBD2. With 4 bases clipped from V and 9 bases from J, the junction kept 4 bases outside the gene matches. The CDR3 totals 13 residues. Germline V gene lookup returns CDR1 SGHDT and CDR2 YYEEEE. The CDR3 DNA follows: TGTGCCAGCAGCCCGACTAGCGGGAGCGCCCAGTACTTC. Translating it yields CASSPTSGSAQYF.

This rearrangement joins TRBV9 to TRBJ2-2, with D unclear. The germline gives CDR1 SGDLS, CDR2 YYNGEE. Trimming removed 4 bases from V and 2 bases from J, with 9 bases in between. The CDR3 runs 14 residues. The CDR3 sequence is CASSLTGNTGELFF. CDR3 DNA sequence: TGTGCCAGCAGCTTGACTGGTAACACCGGGGAGCTGTTTTTT.

This chain connects TRBV5-1 to TRBJ2-1; 7 bases are a match to TRBD1. The germline V gene has CDR1 SGHRS and CDR2 YFSETQ. V lost 1 base to trimming and J lost 5 bases; unmatched junction nucleotides: 6. This CDR3 has 15 residues. CDR3 region: CASSLRGTEHNEQFF. The CDR3 nucleotides read TGCGCCAGCAGCTTGAGGGGGACAGAGCACAATGAGCAGTTCTTC.

The genes are TRBV5-6 and TRBJ2-7, with D hard to call. Germline V gene sequence: CDR1 SGHDT, CDR2 YYEEEE. Deletions cut 6 bases from V and 6 bases from J, with 10 bases between. There are 11 residues in the CDR3. CDR3 in amino acids: CASTRGVEQYF. CDR3 nucleotides: TGTGCCAGCACCCGAGGCGTCGAGCAGTACTTC.

V and J are TRBV15 and TRBJ2-2; D is possibly TRBD1 (6 bases). Per the germline V gene, CDR1 is LNHNV and CDR2 is YYDKDF (reference sequence). The CDR3 consists of 15 residues. Trimming cost V 0 bases and J 3 bases, with 8 bases left between them. CDR3 DNA: TGTGCCACCAGCAGAGAACAGGGTGACACCGGGGAGCTGTTTTTT. Its translation: CATSREQGDTGELFF.

This clone turned up a few times. The chain employs TRBV27 and TRBJ2-1; D may be TRBD2 (6 bases). The CDR3 is 17 amino acids. V was shortened by 5 bases and J by 5 bases, with 22 bases between the two germline ends. From germline, CDR1 is MNHEY and CDR2 SMNVEV (reference sequence). The CDR3 DNA follows: TGTGCCAGCAGTCGCCCACCGGGAGCGAGTGGGAACAATGAGCAGTTCTTC. Translating it yields CASSRPPGASGNNEQFF.

The sample holds a few counts of this clone. This rearrangement joins TRBV18 to TRBJ2-7; the D is unclear. The CDR3 runs to 12 residues. Trimming pared 3 bases from V and 3 bases from J, leaving 6 bases between. CDR1 and CDR2 (germline): KGHSH, LQKENI. This CDR3 reads CASSPSNYEQYF. The CDR3 DNA reads as TGTGCCAGCTCACCTTCAAACTACGAGCAGTACTTC.

V and J are TRBV5-1 and TRBJ2-1; 7 bases are a match to TRBD2. Germline CDR1 reads SGHRS; CDR2 reads YFSETQ. This CDR3 is built from 15 residues. With 4 bases clipped from V and 4 bases from J, the junction kept 8 bases outside the gene matches. CDR3 protein: CASSQTSSPYNEQFF. The CDR3 DNA sequence: TGCGCCAGCAGCCAGACTAGCAGCCCTTACAATGAGCAGTTCTTC.

The chain carries TRBV5-1 and TRBJ2-7; weak D call: TRBD1 (6 bases). V was trimmed by 0 bases and J by 0 bases, leaving 10 bases between them. In germline, CDR1 is SGHRS, CDR2 YFSETQ. The CDR3 spans 15 residues. This chain's CDR3 is CASSLEWDNSYEQYF. CDR3 in DNA: TGCGCCAGCAGCTTGGAATGGGACAACTCCTACGAGCAGTACTTC. Looking up the rest from reference TRBV5-1 and TRBJ2-7 gives the full variable domain: KAGVTQTPRYLIKTRGQQVTLSCSPISGHRSVSWYQQTPGQGLQFLFEYFSETQRNKGNFPGRFSGRQFSNSRSEMNVSTLELGDSALYLCASSLEWDNSYEQYFGPGTRLTVT.

The CDR3 sequence: CASSLESSGRLTQYF. Written as DNA, the CDR3 is TGTGCCAGCAGCTTAGAGTCTAGCGGGAGGTTGACGCAGTATTTT. The V gene is TRBV11-2, the J gene TRBJ2-3; 11 nucleotides match TRBD2. V lost 0 bases and J lost 9; bases outside the gene matches: 5. Germline assignment: CDR1 SGHAT and CDR2 FQNNGV. CDR3 size: 15 residues. Looking up the rest from reference TRBV11-2 and TRBJ2-3 gives the full variable domain: EAGVAQSPRYKIIEKRQSVAFWCNPISGHATLYWYQQILGQGPKLLIQFQNNGVVDDSQLPKDRFSAERLKGVDSTLKIQPAKLEDSAVYLCASSLESSGRLTQYFGPGTRLTVL.

The J gene is TRBJ1-4, the V gene TRBV6-1, with D possibly matching TRBD1 (5 bases). Looked up from germline, CDR1 is MNHNS and CDR2 is SASEGT. This CDR3 region has 15 residues. V lost 2 bases to trimming and J lost 8 bases, with 15 bases between them. The CDR3 nucleotides are TGTGCCAGCAGTGAATTCCCAAGTTACAGGGAAAAACTGTTTTTT. As protein: CASSEFPSYREKLFF.

The chain couples TRBV2 to TRBJ2-7; 10 positions agree with TRBD2. After removal of 4 bases from V and 6 bases from J, the junction contained 3 bases not matched to a gene. From germline, CDR1 is SNHLY and CDR2 FYNNEI. The CDR3 is 13 amino acids. The CDR3 nucleotides are TGTGCCAGCAGTGCACTAGCGGGATCCGAGCAGTACTTC. Translation gives CASSALAGSEQYF. The full variable domain, completed using reference TRBV2 and TRBJ2-7, is EPEVTQTPSHQVTQMGQEVILRCVPISNHLYFYWYRQILGQKVEFLVSFYNNEISEKSEIFDDQFSVERPDGSNFTLKIRSTKLEDSAMYFCASSALAGSEQYFGPGTRLTVT.